This T cell receptor (beta chain) is from a study of CD8 T cells in ankylosing spondylitis. Broader study findings: Significant enrichment of disease-linked clones was reported in matched ankylosing spondylitis synovial fluid. Some motif variants were previously reported in reactive arthritis synovial fluid and blood. A TCR beta motif of fewer than ten highly homologous variants appeared characteristic of ankylosing spondylitis blood.

Looked up from germline, CDR1 is SNHLY and CDR2 is FYNNEI. V lost 3 bases and J lost 13, with 19 bases in between. This CDR3 spans 14 amino acids. Quantitative 5'-RACE with molecular barcodes generated TCR beta libraries. One entry per CDR3 protein, called by TCRdb with MiXCR from the 5' RACE reads. This sample has under 130,000 distinct CDR3 sequences, with less than 25% found just once. This clonotype was detected a few times. Its target is unknown. The receptor's source is a male donor with ankylosing spondylitis. Sequencing was done on a sample of synovial fluid, either unsorted or a sorted T cell fraction (not recorded which). This chain joins TRBV2 and TRBJ2-1; the D gene is possibly TRBD1 (6 bases). CDR3 coding DNA: TGTGCCAGCAGTGATGCCGGGACAAAATCTGTACAGTTCTTC. Its translation: CASSDAGTKSVQFF.